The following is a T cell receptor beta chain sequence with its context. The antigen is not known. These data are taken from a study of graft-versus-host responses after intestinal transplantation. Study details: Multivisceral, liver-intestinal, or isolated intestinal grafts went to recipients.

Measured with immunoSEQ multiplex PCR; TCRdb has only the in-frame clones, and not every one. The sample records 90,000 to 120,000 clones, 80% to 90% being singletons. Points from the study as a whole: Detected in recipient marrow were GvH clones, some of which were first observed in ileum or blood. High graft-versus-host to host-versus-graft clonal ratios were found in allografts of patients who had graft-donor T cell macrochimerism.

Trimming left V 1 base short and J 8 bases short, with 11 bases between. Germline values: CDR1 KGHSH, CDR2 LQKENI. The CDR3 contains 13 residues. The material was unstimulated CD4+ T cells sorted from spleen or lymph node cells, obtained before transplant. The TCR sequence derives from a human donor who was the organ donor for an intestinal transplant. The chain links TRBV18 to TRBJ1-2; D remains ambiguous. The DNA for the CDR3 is TGTGCCAGCTCACCACGGACCGACGAGGGCTACACCTTC. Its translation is CASSPRTDEGYTF.